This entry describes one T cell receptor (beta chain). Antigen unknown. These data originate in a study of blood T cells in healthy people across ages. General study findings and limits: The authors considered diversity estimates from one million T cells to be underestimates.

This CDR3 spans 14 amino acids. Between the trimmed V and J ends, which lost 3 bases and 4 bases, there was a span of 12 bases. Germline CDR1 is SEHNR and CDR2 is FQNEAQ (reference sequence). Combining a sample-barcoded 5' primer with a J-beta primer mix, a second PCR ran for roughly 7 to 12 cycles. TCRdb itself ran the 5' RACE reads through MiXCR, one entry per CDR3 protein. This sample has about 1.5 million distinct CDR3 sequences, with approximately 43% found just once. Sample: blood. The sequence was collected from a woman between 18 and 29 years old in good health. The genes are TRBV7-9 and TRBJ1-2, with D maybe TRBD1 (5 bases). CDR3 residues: CASSLTEVSYGYTF. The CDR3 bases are TGTGCCAGCAGCTTGACAGAGGTCTCCTATGGCTACACCTTC. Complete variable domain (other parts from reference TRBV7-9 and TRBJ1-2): DTGVSQNPRHKITKRGQNVTFRCDPISEHNRLYWYRQTLGQGPEFLTYFQNEAQLEKSRLLSDRFSAERPKGSFSTLEIQRTEQGDSAMYLCASSLTEVSYGYTFGSGTRLTVV.